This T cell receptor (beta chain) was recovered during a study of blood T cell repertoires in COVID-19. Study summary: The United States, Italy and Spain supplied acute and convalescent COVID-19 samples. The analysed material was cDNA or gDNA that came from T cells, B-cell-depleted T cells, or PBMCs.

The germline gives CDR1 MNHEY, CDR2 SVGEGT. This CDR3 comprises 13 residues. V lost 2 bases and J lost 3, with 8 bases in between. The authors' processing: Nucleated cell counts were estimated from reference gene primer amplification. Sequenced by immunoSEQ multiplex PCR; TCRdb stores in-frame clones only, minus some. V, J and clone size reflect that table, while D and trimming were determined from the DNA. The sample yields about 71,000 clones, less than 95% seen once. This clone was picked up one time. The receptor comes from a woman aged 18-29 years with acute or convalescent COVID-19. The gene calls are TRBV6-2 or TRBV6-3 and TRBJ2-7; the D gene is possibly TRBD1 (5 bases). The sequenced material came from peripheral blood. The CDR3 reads CASSYGAYYEQYF. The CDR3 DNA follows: TGTGCCAGCAGTTACGGGGCCTACTACGAGCAGTACTTC.